What follows are 5 T cell receptor beta chains derived from one specimen sequenced in a study of OX40 agonist ivuxolimab in advanced cancers. TCRdb's copy holds only in-frame clones and misses some; the assay was immunoSEQ multiplex PCR. The repertoire includes about 61,000 clones, more than 70% of them detected once, and roughly 0.53% sits in the top ten. Sample: CD4+ or CD8+ T cells sorted from blood, taken in a trial of the OX40 agonist ivuxolimab. The receptor set was obtained from an adult with an advanced solid tumor such as melanoma, head and neck, liver or kidney cancer.

The chain joins TRBV5-6 to TRBJ1-4; TRBD1 matches 7 bases. V shed 1 base, J shed 8 bases, and the junction held 8 bases outside the gene matches. The CDR3 loop spans 15 amino acids. The V gene's germline CDR1 is SGHDT and CDR2 YYEEEE. CDR3 residues: CASSLTRQGEEKLFF. The CDR3 coding sequence is TGTGCCAGCAGCTTGACGAGACAGGGAGAGGAAAAACTGTTTTTT.

This sequence joins TRBV27 and TRBJ2-2; maybe TRBD2 (6 bases). V was clipped by 3 bases and J by 1 base, with 9 bases between them. The germline gives CDR1 MNHEY, CDR2 SMNVEV (reference sequence). The CDR3 is made up of 15 amino acids. CDR3 sequence: CASSFGLMNTGELFF. The CDR3 nucleotides read TGTGCCAGCAGTTTCGGACTAATGAACACCGGGGAGCTGTTTTTT.

The chain employs TRBV7-8 and TRBJ2-3; 12 positions match TRBD2. Germline V gene lookup returns CDR1 SGHVS and CDR2 FQNEAQ. V shed 6 bases, J shed 0 bases, and the junction held 10 bases outside the gene matches. The CDR3 is made up of 18 amino acids. CDR3 amino acids: CASSTPGTSGLSTDTQYF. CDR3 nucleotides: TGTGCCAGCAGTACCCCCGGGACTAGCGGGCTTAGCACAGATACGCAGTATTTT.

The chain has TRBV10-3 and TRBJ1-2, with a tentative D call TRBD1 (5 bases). Deletions cut 3 bases from V and 0 bases from J, with 14 bases between. The CDR3 totals 16 residues. The V gene's germline CDR1 is ENHRY and CDR2 SYGVKD. The CDR3 is CAISDALGRTNYGYTF. CDR3 in DNA: TGTGCCATCAGTGATGCCTTGGGGCGGACTAACTATGGCTACACCTTC.

The V call is TRBV13, the J call TRBJ2-7; 7 positions match TRBD2. The V segment lost 2 bases and the J segment 6 bases; nucleotides outside the gene matches: 7. The germline CDR1 and CDR2 sequences are PRHDT and FYEKMQ (reference sequence). The CDR3 runs 14 residues. Written as DNA, the CDR3 is TGTGCCAGCAGCTTAAACCGGGAGGAACGCGAGCAGTACTTC. This translates into CASSLNREEREQYF.